This T cell receptor beta chain stems from a study of cytomegalovirus exposure and HLA in healthy donors. Study context: The study placed 80% to 85% of its 398 genotyped donors in the Caucasian-associated ancestry cluster.

Though probably carrying unrecorded immune exposures, donors were nominally healthy at sampling. CDR3 length: 12 residues. CDR1 is MNHEY and CDR2 is SMNVEV in the germline V gene (reference sequence). Trimming cost V 5 bases and J 8 bases; bases outside gene matches: 5. Primers: 60 Vbeta forward and 13 Jbeta reverse. Clones were sequenced by immunoSEQ multiplex PCR, and TCRdb holds only the in-frame ones, with some missing. The data contain about 180,000 clones, around 80% of them singletons. Sequenced input: PBMCs. This chain uses TRBV27 with TRBJ1-2, with TRBD1 matching 7 bases. This receptor was obtained from a woman under 40 in good health and CMV-seropositive. CDR3 amino acids: CASSPQGGGYTF. DNA for the CDR3: TGTGCCAGCAGTCCCCAAGGGGGCGGCTACACCTTC.